This is a list of T cell receptor beta chains from one sample in a study of blood T cells in healthy people across ages. MiXCR was run by TCRdb on the 5' RACE reads, yielding one entry per CDR3 protein. The sample carries some 1.4 million distinct CDR3 sequences, roughly 45% recorded once. The sequencing sample was made of blood. These receptors were taken from a woman aged 18 to 35 in good health. Each CDR3 is given with its conserved first and last residue. The D gene is left open where the match is weak. A clone size is listed for some rows: how often the clone was seen (once, few, many), or a class if it is expanded.

V gene	D gene	clone size	J gene	CDR3 DNA	CDR3 protein
TRBV10-3	-	few	TRBJ2-1	TGTGCCATCAGTGAGTCTGAACAGATCCTTAGGAATGAGCAGTTCTTC	CAISESEQILRNEQFF
TRBV4-2	TRBD2	-	TRBJ2-7	TGTGCCAGCAGCCCGAACCCCGGACTAGCGGGAGGGTTTGACGAGCAGTACTTC	CASSPNPGLAGGFDEQYF
TRBV7-2	-	-	TRBJ2-3	TGTGCCAGCGGCCAGAGAATGGATACGCAGTATTTT	CASGQRMDTQYF
TRBV4-1	-	few	TRBJ2-2	TGCGCCAGCAGCCAAGAAAGTATGGGAAGAAGGGAGCTGTTTTTT	CASSQESMGRRELFF
TRBV4-2	-	-	TRBJ1-5	TGTGCCAGCAGCCCGGCCTCCCTTAATCAGCCCCAGCATTTT	CASSPASLNQPQHF
TRBV27	-	-	TRBJ1-2	TGTGCCAGCAGCTCTGGGGGTCCCTATTGGGGCTACACCTTC	CASSSGGPYWGYTF
TRBV29-1	TRBD2	-	TRBJ2-1	TGCAGCGGGACTAGATTTGATGAGCAGTTCTTC	CSGTRFDEQFF
TRBV7-2	-	many	TRBJ2-7	TGTGCCAGCAGCTTAGGAGGACGGAACAATGAGCAGTACTTC	CASSLGGRNNEQYF
TRBV6-1	-	-	TRBJ2-7	TGTGCCAGCAGTTCCGCCGGGGCCGGGAGCTCCTACGAGCAGTACTTC	CASSSAGAGSSYEQYF
TRBV2	TRBD1	-	TRBJ1-2	TGTGCCAGCAGTGAAGGGCAGGGGGGCTATGGCTACACCTTC	CASSEGQGGYGYTF
TRBV6-5	-	few	TRBJ2-7	TGTGCCACCCGATCCCAGCGGGACAACTACGAGCAGTACTTC	CATRSQRDNYEQYF
TRBV6-6	-	-	TRBJ1-1	TGTGCCTCCGTGATCGGGGACACCGGGCCGGGAGCTTTCTTT	CASVIGDTGPGAFF
TRBV7-9	TRBD2	-	TRBJ2-5	TGTGCCAGCAGCCAGTCCGGGACTAGTTTTCGGTACTTC	CASSQSGTSFRYF
TRBV6-1	-	-	TRBJ1-2	TGTGCCAGCAGTGAACAAGGGGGAACCCTCACTAATGGCTACACCTTC	CASSEQGGTLTNGYTF
TRBV6-5	TRBD2	-	TRBJ2-7	TGTGCCACCCAACAAGCGGGACCTTCGGACGAGCAGTACTTC	CATQQAGPSDEQYF
TRBV20-1	TRBD1	-	TRBJ2-2	TGCAGTGCTCGGACAGGGGGAGGAACCGGGGAGCTGTTTTTT	CSARTGGGTGELFF
TRBV20-1	TRBD2	-	TRBJ2-7	TGCAGTGCTAGAGATCGCGGTAGCGGGGTATACGAGCAGTACTTC	CSARDRGSGVYEQYF